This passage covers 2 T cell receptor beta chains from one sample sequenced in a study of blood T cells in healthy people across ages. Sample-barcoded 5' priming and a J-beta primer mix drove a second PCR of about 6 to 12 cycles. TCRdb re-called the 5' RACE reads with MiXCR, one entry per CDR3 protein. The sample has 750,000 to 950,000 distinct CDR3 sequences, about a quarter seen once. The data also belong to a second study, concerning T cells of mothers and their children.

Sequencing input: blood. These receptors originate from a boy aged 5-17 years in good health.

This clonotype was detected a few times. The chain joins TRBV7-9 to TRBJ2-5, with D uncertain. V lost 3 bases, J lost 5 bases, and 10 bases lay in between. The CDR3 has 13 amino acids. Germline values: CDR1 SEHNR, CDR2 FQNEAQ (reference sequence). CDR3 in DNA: TGTGCCAGCAGCTTCTGGCCACGGGAGACCCAGTACTTC. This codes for CASSFWPRETQYF. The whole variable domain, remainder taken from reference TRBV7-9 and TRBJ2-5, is DTGVSQNPRHKITKRGQNVTFRCDPISEHNRLYWYRQTLGQGPEFLTYFQNEAQLEKSRLLSDRFSAERPKGSFSTLEIQRTEQGDSAMYLCASSFWPRETQYFGPGTRLLVL.

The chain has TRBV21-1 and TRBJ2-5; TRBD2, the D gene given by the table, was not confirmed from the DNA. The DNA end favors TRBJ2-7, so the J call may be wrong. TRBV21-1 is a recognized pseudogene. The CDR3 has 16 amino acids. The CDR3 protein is CASSAHSDSLGNEQYF. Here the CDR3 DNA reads TGTGCCAGCAGCGCACACTCGGACAGTCTCGGGAACGAGCAGTACTTC.